The 9 T cell receptor beta chains presented below share a single source sample, sequenced in a study of blood T cell repertoires in COVID-19. Measured with immunoSEQ multiplex PCR; TCRdb has only the in-frame clones, and not every one. Found here are 84,000 or so clones, around 92% of them singletons; the top ten hold under 7.5%. Material: peripheral blood. Receptors originate from an older woman with active COVID-19.

This chain connects TRBV7-9 to TRBJ1-3; tentatively, D is TRBD1 (5 bases). Looked up from germline, CDR1 is SEHNR and CDR2 is FQNEAQ (reference sequence). The CDR3 totals 16 residues. Trimming took 4 bases from V and 2 from J, leaving 15 bases between them. The CDR3 loop is CASSSNTAGTGNTIYF. As DNA, the CDR3 is TGTGCCAGCAGCTCCAACACCGCAGGGACTGGAAACACCATATATTTT.

CDR3 sequence reads: CASSPRRGVGQPQHF. In nucleotides, the CDR3 is TGTGCCAGCAGCCCCAGACGGGGAGTGGGTCAGCCCCAGCATTTT. The V gene is TRBV7-2, the J gene TRBJ1-5; D is uncertain. Deletions cut 5 bases from V and 6 bases from J, with 17 bases between. Germline V lookup: CDR1 SGHTA, CDR2 FQGNSA. The CDR3 is 15 amino acids.

Here the CDR3 DNA reads TGTGCCAGCAGCTTAGGGACAGGGATCGACGAGCAGTACTTC. This translates into CASSLGTGIDEQYF. The chain has TRBV11-2 and TRBJ2-7; 8 nucleotides match TRBD1. CDR1 and CDR2 (germline): SGHAT, FQNNGV. The CDR3 loop spans 14 amino acids. V lost 1 base to trimming and J lost 5 bases; unmatched junction nucleotides: 4.

The J gene is TRBJ2-1, the V gene TRBV30, with D possibly TRBD2 on 5 matching bases. V lost 2 bases and J lost 5, with 7 bases in between. Germline V gene lookup returns CDR1 GTSNPN and CDR2 SVGIG (reference sequence). The CDR3 loop spans 12 amino acids. In nucleotides, the CDR3 is TGTGCCTGGAGTCGGCGGGACAATGAGCAGTTCTTC. Translation gives CAWSRRDNEQFF. The entire variable domain, with the rest obtained from reference TRBV30 and TRBJ2-1, is as follows: SQTIHQWPATLVQPVGSPLSLECTVEGTSNPNLYWYRQAAGRGLQLLFYSVGIGQISSEVPQNLSASRPQDRQFILSSKKLLLSDSGFYLCAWSRRDNEQFFGPGTRLTVL.

CDR3 protein: CASRQGLAGDEQYF. DNA for the CDR3: TGTGCCAGCAGACAAGGACTAGCGGGAGACGAGCAGTACTTC. The rearrangement links TRBV6-5 to TRBJ2-5, with 13 bases fitting TRBD2. The J call may not be correct, given that the DNA end is closer to TRBJ2-7. Germline assignment: CDR1 MNHEY and CDR2 SVGAGI. The CDR3 spans 14 residues.

V is TRBV6-1 and J is TRBJ1-3, with D tentatively TRBD1 (5 bases). This CDR3 has 15 residues. V lost 3 bases, J lost 4 bases, and 13 bases lay in between. The germline V gene has CDR1 MNHNS and CDR2 SASEGT. DNA of the CDR3: TGTGCCAGCAGTGAGACGACAGCGGGAGGAAACACCATATATTTT. Translating it yields CASSETTAGGNTIYF.

The chain recombines TRBV6-6 with TRBJ2-7; D is possibly TRBD1 (6 bases). Germline CDR1 and CDR2: MNHNY and SVGAGI (reference sequence). This CDR3 has 14 residues. V lost 5 bases to trimming and J lost 2 bases, with 13 bases between them. CDR3 sequence reads: CASSPDSQAYEQYF. CDR3 nucleotide sequence: TGTGCCAGCAGTCCGGACAGCCAGGCCTACGAGCAGTACTTC.

V usage is TRBV28 and J usage is TRBJ2-1; tentatively, D is TRBD1 (6 bases). Germline V lookup: CDR1 MDHEN, CDR2 SYDVKM. V lost 0 bases and J 5 bases, leaving 14 bases between the germline ends. The CDR3 extends over 16 amino acids. The CDR3 protein is CASSLWRDIPNNEQFF. The CDR3 bases are TGTGCCAGCAGTTTATGGAGGGACATCCCCAACAATGAGCAGTTCTTC. Using reference TRBV28 and TRBJ2-1 for the parts outside the CDR3, the full variable domain is DVKVTQSSRYLVKRTGEKVFLECVQDMDHENMFWYRQDPGLGLRLIYFSYDVKMKEKGDIPEGYSVSREKKERFSLILESASTNQTSMYLCASSLWRDIPNNEQFFGPGTRLTVL.

V usage is TRBV7-2 and J usage is TRBJ2-5; the D gene is possibly TRBD1 (6 bases). Germline CDR1 SGHTA, CDR2 FQGNSA. The CDR3 sequence is 15 residues long. Trimming removed 5 bases from V and 2 bases from J, with 15 bases in between. The CDR3, as DNA: TGTGCCAGCAGCCCTCCAGGGGCAGTTCAAGAGACCCAGTACTTC. Its translation: CASSPPGAVQETQYF.